This TCR beta chain was identified in a study of shared clonotypes between healthy human individuals. This CDR3 has 14 amino acids. Deletions cut 4 bases from V and 2 bases from J, with 11 bases between. Germline loops: CDR1 SQVTM, CDR2 ANQGSEA. Researchers drew on tens of millions of PBMCs for genomic DNA from unsorted samples. The authors distributed each subset's genomic DNA evenly over several immunoSEQ plates. About 28,000 T cell genomes, or 250 to 300 ng DNA, went into replicate PCRs of unsorted PBMC. The sequencing of unsorted PBMC DNA took place on ten immunoSEQ deep assay plates. Libraries were prepared by immunoSEQ multiplex PCR; TCRdb keeps only in-frame clonotypes and omits some of them. Of about 470,000 clones detected, 70% to 80% appear once; the ten largest clones hold approximately 13%.

This chain connects TRBV29-1 to TRBJ2-2; tentatively, D is TRBD2 (5 bases). The source of this sequence is a woman aged 40 to 49 in good health. Some clones in this sample may be carry-over from other donors' samples. The material sequenced was PBMCs. The CDR3 loop reads CSVGAAVNTGELFF. Here the CDR3 DNA reads TGCAGCGTTGGAGCGGCGGTTAACACCGGGGAGCTGTTTTTT.